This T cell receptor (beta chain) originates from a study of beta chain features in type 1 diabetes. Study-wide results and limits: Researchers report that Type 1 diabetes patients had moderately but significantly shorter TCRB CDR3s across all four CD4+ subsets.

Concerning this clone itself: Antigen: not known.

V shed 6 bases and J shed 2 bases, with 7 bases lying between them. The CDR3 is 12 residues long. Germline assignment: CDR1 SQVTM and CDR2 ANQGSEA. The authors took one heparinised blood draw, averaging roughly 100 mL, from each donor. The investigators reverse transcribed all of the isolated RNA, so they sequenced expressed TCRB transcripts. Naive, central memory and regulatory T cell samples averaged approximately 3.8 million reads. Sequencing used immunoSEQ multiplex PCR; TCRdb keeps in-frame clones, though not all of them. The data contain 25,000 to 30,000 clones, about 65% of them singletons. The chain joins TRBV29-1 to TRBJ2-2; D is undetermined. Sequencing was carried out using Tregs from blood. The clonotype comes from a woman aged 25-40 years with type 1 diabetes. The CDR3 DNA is TGCAGCGTCGAGCCAAACACCGGGGAGCTGTTTTTT. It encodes CSVEPNTGELFF.